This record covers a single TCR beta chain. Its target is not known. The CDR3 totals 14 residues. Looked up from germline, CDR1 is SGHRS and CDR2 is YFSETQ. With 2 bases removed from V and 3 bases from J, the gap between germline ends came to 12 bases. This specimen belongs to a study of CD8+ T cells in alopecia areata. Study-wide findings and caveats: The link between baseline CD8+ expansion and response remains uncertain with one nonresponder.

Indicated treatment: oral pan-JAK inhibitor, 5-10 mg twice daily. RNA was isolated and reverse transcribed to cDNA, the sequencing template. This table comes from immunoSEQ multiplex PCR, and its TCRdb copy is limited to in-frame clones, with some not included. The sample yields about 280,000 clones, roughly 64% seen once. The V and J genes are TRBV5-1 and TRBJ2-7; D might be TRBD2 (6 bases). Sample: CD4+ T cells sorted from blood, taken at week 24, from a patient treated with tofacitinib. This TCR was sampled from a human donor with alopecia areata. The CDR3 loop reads CASSFDGGNYEQYF. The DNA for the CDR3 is TGCGCCAGCAGCTTCGACGGGGGAAACTACGAGCAGTACTTC.